The 29 T cell receptor beta chains presented below share a single source sample, sequenced in a study of vaccination and CD4 T cells after COVID-19. Stated treatment: 10-day PBMC culture with coronavirus spike peptide pools or control peptides (ViraFEST assay). The antigens these receptors bind are not known. The Oncomine TCR Beta short-read assay was applied to DNA of cultured CD4+ T cells. TCRdb re-called the PCR reads with MiXCR, one entry per CDR3 protein. The table records 4,500 or so distinct CDR3 sequences, 20% of them present only once. Sample: CD4+ T cells from blood, cultured in vitro. The receptors here all came from a human donor who had recovered from COVID-19.

This sequence joins TRBV20-1 and TRBJ2-2; D is undetermined. The V end lost 0 bases, the J end lost 4 bases, and 9 bases lay between the germline ends. The CDR3 sequence is 14 residues long. CDR1 is DFQATT and CDR2 is SNEGSKA in the germline V gene (reference sequence). The CDR3 sequence: CSAREGAFTGELFF. CDR3 nucleotides: TGCAGTGCTAGAGAAGGAGCGTTCACCGGGGAGCTGTTTTTT.

By share of the sample, this clonotype is medium-sized. The CDR3, as DNA: TGTGCCAGCAGTGAACAGGGGTTCGAGGCTGAAGCTTTCTTT. Translating it yields CASSEQGFEAEAFF. The chain recombines TRBV2 with TRBJ1-1, with D possibly being TRBD1 (6 bases). The length of the CDR3 is 14 residues. Germline-derived CDR1 and CDR2 are SNHLY and FYNNEI. The ends were cut back, 2 bases at V and 6 bases at J, with 13 bases in the middle.

The rearrangement uses TRBV2 and TRBJ1-6, with D tentatively TRBD1 (6 bases). This CDR3 contains 15 residues. The germline V gene encodes CDR1 SNHLY and CDR2 FYNNEI. V lost 2 bases and J lost 6, with 11 bases in between. CDR3 residues: CASSELGAPNSPLHF. CDR3 nucleotide sequence: TGTGCCAGCAGTGAACTGGGGGCCCCTAATTCACCCCTCCACTTT.

In its sample, this clonotype was seen a few times. The chain links TRBV5-4 to TRBJ2-3; D gene ambiguous. The V gene lost 1 base and the J gene lost 0 bases, with 3 bases spanning the gap. Germline lookup yields CDR1 SGHNT and CDR2 YYREEE (reference sequence). This CDR3 region has 13 residues. CDR3 region: CASSLRSTDTQYF. CDR3 DNA: TGTGCCAGCAGCTTGCGGAGCACAGATACGCAGTATTTT.

This clonotype was recorded a few times. V and J are TRBV12-3 or TRBV12-4 and TRBJ1-6; unclear D gene. The CDR3 totals 15 residues. V lost 7 bases and J 0 bases, leaving 10 bases between the germline ends. As DNA, the CDR3 is TGTGCCAGCACGGACGGACTCTCCTATAATTCACCCCTCCACTTT. Amino acid sequence: CASTDGLSYNSPLHF.

The chain uses TRBV9 and TRBJ1-1; TRBD1 matches at 11 bases. CDR1 SGDLS and CDR2 YYNGEE come from the germline V gene. The CDR3 spans 15 residues. The V segment lost 1 base and the J segment 4 bases; nucleotides outside the gene matches: 3. The CDR3 loop reads CASSVRGTGGTEAFF. For the CDR3, the DNA is TGTGCCAGCAGCGTACGGGGGACAGGGGGCACTGAAGCTTTCTTT.

V gene TRBV4-1 combines with J gene TRBJ1-4, with D perhaps TRBD1 (6 bases). Trimming took off 3 bases at V and 5 bases at J, with 19 bases between the two ends. This CDR3 has 17 residues. Germline loops: CDR1 MGHRA, CDR2 YSYEKL. The CDR3 DNA follows: TGCGCCAGCAGCCACTCTGGAGGGGGGGCAGGGAATGAAAAACTGTTTTTT. Its protein product is CASSHSGGGAGNEKLFF.

This clonotype was detected only a few times. The V gene is TRBV18, the J gene TRBJ2-3; 8 bases line up with TRBD1. Germline V CDR1 and CDR2: KGHSH, LQKENI. V shed 3 bases, J shed 1 base, and the junction held 6 bases outside the gene matches. The CDR3 length is 16 residues. CDR3 nucleotide sequence: TGTGCCAGCTCACCCTCTCACAGGGGGGGCACAGATACGCAGTATTTT. Its protein product is CASSPSHRGGTDTQYF.

The count of this clonotype is one. The chain carries TRBV5-1 and TRBJ2-5; 7 bases fit TRBD1. V was pared by 0 bases and J by 4 bases, with 3 bases of the junction left unmatched. Germline lookup yields CDR1 SGHRS and CDR2 YFSETQ. CDR3 length: 14 amino acids. In DNA, the CDR3 is TGCGCCAGCAGCTTGGTATCAGGGGGAGAGACCCAGTACTTC. Protein: CASSLVSGGETQYF. The full variable domain, with the rest looked up from reference TRBV5-1 and TRBJ2-5, is KAGVTQTPRYLIKTRGQQVTLSCSPISGHRSVSWYQQTPGQGLQFLFEYFSETQRNKGNFPGRFSGRQFSNSRSEMNVSTLELGDSALYLCASSLVSGGETQYFGPGTRLLVL.

V is TRBV5-1 and J is TRBJ1-1, with 7 bases matching TRBD1. The CDR3 runs to 16 residues. Germline CDR1 reads SGHRS; CDR2 reads YFSETQ. Germline trimming cut 1 base from V and 1 base from J; bases unmatched to any gene: 7. This chain's CDR3 is CASSLIEGARNTEAFF. DNA for the CDR3: TGCGCCAGCAGCTTGATAGAGGGGGCCAGGAACACTGAAGCTTTCTTT.

This chain connects TRBV11-3 to TRBJ2-1; tentatively, D is TRBD2 (6 bases). CDR3 length: 15 residues. Germline values: CDR1 SGHNT, CDR2 YENEEA. V was shortened by 1 base and J by 6 bases, with 13 bases between the two germline ends. CDR3 sequence (DNA): TGTGCCAGCAGCTTAGGGACTACCGGGTCCAATGAGCAGTTCTTC. It specifies CASSLGTTGSNEQFF.

This clonotype has more than one count but fewer than ten. The CDR3 loop is CASTDPVNYGYTF. For the CDR3, the DNA is TGTGCCAGCACCGACCCCGTCAACTATGGCTACACCTTC. This rearrangement joins TRBV6-2 or TRBV6-3 to TRBJ1-2; unclear D gene. CDR3 length equals 13 residues. Germline V gene lookup returns CDR1 MNHEY and CDR2 SVGEGT. V was cut by 7 bases and J by 2 bases, with 11 bases left in between.

The rearrangement links TRBV29-1 to TRBJ2-3; perhaps TRBD2 as D (5 bases). Trimming cost V 6 bases and J 8 bases, with 24 bases left between them. Germline V gene lookup returns CDR1 SQVTM and CDR2 ANQGSEA. The CDR3 loop spans 15 amino acids. The CDR3, as DNA: TGCAGCGTCATTCTGCCGGGAAGGGCCGCGGGTACGCAGTATTTT. Residues: CSVILPGRAAGTQYF.

The chain carries TRBV3-1 and TRBJ2-3, with D unclear. Germline V gene data show CDR1 as LGHDT and CDR2 as YNNKEL (reference sequence). The CDR3 has 14 residues. Trimming removed 2 bases at V and 6 bases at J, with 12 bases between. In DNA form, the CDR3 reads TGTGCCAGCAGCCAAAACCCCGGACGCGATACGCAGTATTTT. This translates into CASSQNPGRDTQYF.

This clonotype was seen only a few times. The genes are TRBV19 and TRBJ1-1; D is unresolved. Germline CDR1 reads LNHDA; CDR2 reads SQIVND (reference sequence). V gave up 7 bases and J gave up 3 bases, with 9 bases separating them. The CDR3 covers 12 residues. Written as DNA, the CDR3 is TGTGCCAGTACCTCTCGACACACTGAAGCTTTCTTT. It is translated as CASTSRHTEAFF. The full variable domain, in which reference TRBV19 and TRBJ1-1 provide the parts outside the CDR3, is DGGITQSPKYLFRKEGQNVTLSCEQNLNHDAMYWYRQDPGQGLRLIYYSQIVNDFQKGDIAEGYSVSREKKESFPLTVTSAQKNPTAFYLCASTSRHTEAFFGQGTRLTVV.

The chain links TRBV19 to TRBJ2-1; TRBD2 matches 10 bases. The CDR3 is made up of 18 amino acids. Per germline, CDR1 LNHDA and CDR2 SQIVND (reference sequence). The V segment lost 1 base and the J segment 6 bases; nucleotides outside the gene matches: 12. The CDR3, as DNA: TGTGCCAGTAGTATAGTGGTCCCGACTAGCGGGCCTTTCAATGAGCAGTTCTTC. Residues: CASSIVVPTSGPFNEQFF.

The chain links TRBV18 to TRBJ1-1, with unresolved D. The CDR3 loop spans 12 amino acids. In germline, CDR1 is KGHSH, CDR2 LQKENI. Trimming stripped 3 bases from V and 4 bases from J, with 6 bases between. The CDR3 is CASSPWGTEAFF. Here the CDR3 DNA reads TGTGCCAGCTCACCGTGGGGCACTGAAGCTTTCTTT.

The V gene is TRBV30, the J gene TRBJ2-7; maybe TRBD2 (5 bases). The CDR3 sequence is 13 residues long. CDR1 is GTSNPN, CDR2 SVGIG, per germline (reference sequence). The germline V and J ends were trimmed by 4 bases and 5 bases, with 15 bases remaining between them. The CDR3 here is CAWTQQRPHEQYF. The CDR3 DNA follows: TGTGCCTGGACCCAACAGCGGCCCCACGAGCAGTACTTC.

There are a few counts of this clonotype. DNA of the CDR3: TGTGCCAGCAGCGGGATGGGAGGTGGCTACACCTTC. It specifies CASSGMGGGYTF. This rearrangement joins TRBV11-2 to TRBJ1-2; D not resolved. Germline CDR1 is SGHAT and CDR2 is FQNNGV. Trimming shortened V by 5 bases and J by 7 bases, and 11 bases separated the two germline ends. The length of the CDR3 is 12 residues. Full variable domain (remainder filled in from reference TRBV11-2 and TRBJ1-2): EAGVAQSPRYKIIEKRQSVAFWCNPISGHATLYWYQQILGQGPKLLIQFQNNGVVDDSQLPKDRFSAERLKGVDSTLKIQPAKLEDSAVYLCASSGMGGGYTFGSGTRLTVV.

By share, this clonotype ranks as hyperexpanded. The chain uses TRBV6-5 and TRBJ1-1; 7 bases match TRBD1. The CDR3 is made up of 14 amino acids. J was trimmed by 5 bases and V by 2 bases; bases with no gene match: 5. Germline V CDR1 and CDR2: MNHEY, SVGAGI. Here the CDR3 reads CASSYNRGLTEAFF. As DNA, the CDR3 is TGTGCCAGCAGTTACAACAGGGGATTGACTGAAGCTTTCTTT.

This clonotype is labeled medium-sized. This chain connects TRBV10-1 to TRBJ1-2; D gene uncertain. The CDR3 extends over 14 amino acids. The V gene's germline CDR1 is WNHNN and CDR2 SYGVQD (reference sequence). The V end lost 0 bases, the J end lost 8 bases, and 13 bases lay between the germline ends. The DNA for the CDR3 is TGCGCCAGCAGTGAGTCCAACCGGTCCTGGGGCTACACCTTC. Its protein is CASSESNRSWGYTF.

The rearrangement uses TRBV6-1 and TRBJ2-7, with 7 positions matching TRBD2. The CDR3 has 16 amino acids. The V gene end was trimmed by 6 bases and the J gene end by 2 bases; junction bases not matched to a gene: 13. The germline V gene has CDR1 MNHNS and CDR2 SASEGT. Written as DNA, the CDR3 is TGTGCCAGCAGGGCCTCGGGGACGGGGGGTACCTACGAGCAGTACTTC. As protein: CASRASGTGGTYEQYF.

This clonotype has just a few counts. V and J are TRBV6-1 and TRBJ1-4; the D gene is possibly TRBD1 (5 bases). The CDR3 is 17 amino acids. V shed 3 bases and J shed 0 bases, with 14 bases lying between them. Germline V gene lookup returns CDR1 MNHNS and CDR2 SASEGT. The CDR3, as DNA: TGTGCCAGCAGTGAGCCGGACACTTACTCAACTAATGAAAAACTGTTTTTT. It codes for CASSEPDTYSTNEKLFF.

The gene calls are TRBV2 and TRBJ2-5; D gene ambiguous. The CDR3 spans 12 residues. Trimming removed 4 bases from V and 2 bases from J, with 5 bases in between. Per germline, CDR1 SNHLY and CDR2 FYNNEI. CDR3 protein: CASSVRQETQYF. DNA for the CDR3: TGTGCCAGCAGTGTTAGACAAGAGACCCAGTACTTC.

The chain uses TRBV2 and TRBJ1-1, with D perhaps TRBD1 (5 bases). The germline V gene encodes CDR1 SNHLY and CDR2 FYNNEI. Trimming left V 7 bases short and J 10 bases short, with 13 bases between. CDR3 length: 11 amino acids. For the CDR3, the DNA is TGTGCCAGCATTAGGGGCGGAGGAGCTTTCTTT. Its protein is CASIRGGGAFF. Full variable domain (remainder filled in from reference TRBV2 and TRBJ1-1): EPEVTQTPSHQVTQMGQEVILRCVPISNHLYFYWYRQILGQKVEFLVSFYNNEISEKSEIFDDQFSVERPDGSNFTLKIRSTKLEDSAMYFCASIRGGGAFFGQGTRLTVV.

This clonotype has only a few counts. This rearrangement joins TRBV12-3 or TRBV12-4 to TRBJ2-5; D is uncertain. This CDR3 region has 12 residues. V lost 2 bases and J lost 3, with 4 bases in between. The CDR3 loop reads CASSLRKETQYF. CDR3 coding DNA: TGTGCCAGCAGTTTAAGGAAAGAGACCCAGTACTTC.

This chain links TRBV6-5 with TRBJ1-6; 8 positions agree with TRBD1. This CDR3 contains 15 residues. Germline V gives CDR1 MNHEY, CDR2 SVGAGI. With 2 bases clipped from V and 7 bases from J, the junction kept 4 bases outside the gene matches. CDR3 amino acids: CASSYLGQGNSPLHF. As DNA, the CDR3 is TGTGCCAGCAGTTACCTAGGACAGGGCAATTCACCCCTCCACTTT.

This clonotype was picked up a small number of times. The gene calls are TRBV11-1 and TRBJ1-1; D might be TRBD1 (6 bases). V was trimmed by 8 bases and J by 2 bases, leaving 12 bases between them. Germline V gene lookup returns CDR1 SGHAT and CDR2 FQDESV (reference sequence). This CDR3 spans 13 amino acids. CDR3 amino acids: CASRDGGNTEAFF. The CDR3 DNA reads as TGTGCCAGCCGAGATGGGGGCAACACTGAAGCTTTCTTT.

This clonotype is deemed medium-sized. The CDR3 coding sequence is TGCAGTGCTAGAGATTGGGCAGGGGGCCCGATCCTCCCGGTGGATACGCAGTATTTT. Protein sequence: CSARDWAGGPILPVDTQYF. The chain joins TRBV20-1 to TRBJ2-3, with 8 bases aligning to TRBD1. The junction had 20 bases not matched to a gene; V was cut back by 0 bases and J by 6 bases. The CDR3 covers 19 residues. From germline, CDR1 is DFQATT and CDR2 SNEGSKA (reference sequence).